This T cell receptor (beta chain) was identified during a study of cytomegalovirus exposure and HLA in healthy donors. Note on this clone: Its antigen is currently unknown.

PCR employed 60 Vbeta and 13 Jbeta primers. TCRdb's table, derived via immunoSEQ multiplex PCR, lists solely in-frame clones and lacks some. This sample yields some 180,000 clones, of which 65% to 80% are seen a single time; 4% to 4.5% belongs to the top ten. Findings and limits, study-wide: Later on, an analysis showed TCR association rates differing by HLA locus, with DRB1 the most and HLA-C the fewest.

The sequenced material came from PBMCs. The TCR originated in a woman aged 30 to 39 in good health and CMV-seropositive.

This CDR3 reads CASSFETGAYGYTF. In DNA, the CDR3 is TGTGCCAGCAGCTTCGAGACAGGAGCCTATGGCTACACCTTC. The genes are TRBV7-9 and TRBJ1-2, with D possibly matching TRBD1 (6 bases). V lost 3 bases to trimming and J lost 4 bases, with 12 bases between them. The CDR3 covers 14 residues. CDR1 and CDR2 (germline): SEHNR, FQNEAQ (reference sequence). The full variable domain, rest sourced from reference TRBV7-9 and TRBJ1-2, is DTGVSQNPRHKITKRGQNVTFRCDPISEHNRLYWYRQTLGQGPEFLTYFQNEAQLEKSRLLSDRFSAERPKGSFSTLEIQRTEQGDSAMYLCASSFETGAYGYTFGSGTRLTVV.